These T cell receptor beta chains were read from a single sample in a study of cytomegalovirus exposure and HLA in healthy donors. Method: immunoSEQ multiplex PCR; TCRdb's copy keeps in-frame clones and lacks some. Of roughly 200,000 clones listed, approximately 80% are singletons. Specimen: PBMCs. The receptors shown here come from a woman under 40 in good health and CMV-seropositive. The CDR3 runs from the conserved cysteine through the conserved F or W. Fields, in order: J gene, clone size, D gene, V gene, CDR3 protein, CDR3 DNA. D genes are given only for firm matches. Size tells how often a clone was seen (once, few, many) or the class of an expanded clone, and some rows leave it out.

J gene: TRBJ2-7; clone size: .; D gene: .; V gene: TRBV4-2; CDR3 protein: CASSPLEGSRRYEQYF; CDR3 DNA: TGTGCCAGCAGCCCGCTCGAGGGATCACGGAGATACGAGCAGTACTTC
J gene: TRBJ2-5; clone size: .; D gene: TRBD1; V gene: TRBV7-6; CDR3 protein: CASSLATGEEETQYF; CDR3 DNA: TGTGCCAGCAGCTTAGCGACAGGGGAGGAGGAGACCCAGTACTTC
J gene: TRBJ1-6; clone size: .; D gene: .; V gene: TRBV14; CDR3 protein: CASSQDQGLPNSPLHF; CDR3 DNA: TGTGCCAGCAGCCAAGACCAGGGACTTCCGAATTCACCCCTCCACTTT
J gene: TRBJ2-1; clone size: .; D gene: TRBD2; V gene: TRBV27; CDR3 protein: CASTRSGGTYNEQFF; CDR3 DNA: TGTGCCAGCACCCGTAGCGGGGGGACCTACAATGAGCAGTTCTTC
J gene: TRBJ1-5; clone size: .; D gene: .; V gene: TRBV21-1; CDR3 protein: CASSKDIGGLSNQPQHF; CDR3 DNA: TGTGCCAGCAGCAAAGATATCGGCGGCCTTAGCAATCAGCCCCAGCATTTT
J gene: TRBJ1-2; clone size: .; D gene: .; V gene: TRBV15; CDR3 protein: CATSRDSRTPTGNYGYTF; CDR3 DNA: TGTGCCACCAGCAGAGATAGCAGGACCCCCACGGGGAACTATGGCTACACCTTC
J gene: TRBJ2-1; clone size: .; D gene: TRBD2; V gene: TRBV28; CDR3 protein: CASSLSSGMGYNEQFF; CDR3 DNA: TGTGCCAGCAGTTTATCTAGCGGGATGGGGTACAATGAGCAGTTCTTC
J gene: TRBJ2-7; clone size: .; D gene: .; V gene: TRBV2; CDR3 protein: CASRVGTPYEQYF; CDR3 DNA: TGTGCCAGCAGGGTCGGGACTCCCTACGAGCAGTACTTC
J gene: TRBJ2-3; clone size: .; D gene: .; V gene: TRBV6-1; CDR3 protein: CASSEAHRGTDTQYF; CDR3 DNA: TGTGCCAGCAGTGAAGCGCACCGGGGGACAGATACGCAGTATTTT
J gene: TRBJ1-2; clone size: few; D gene: .; V gene: TRBV28; CDR3 protein: CASRLGSQGFGYTF; CDR3 DNA: TGTGCCAGCAGGCTAGGGTCACAGGGTTTCGGCTACACCTTC
J gene: TRBJ2-7; clone size: .; D gene: TRBD1; V gene: TRBV18; CDR3 protein: CASSRAGTGYEQYF; CDR3 DNA: TGTGCCAGCTCACGTGCCGGGACAGGCTACGAGCAGTACTTC
J gene: TRBJ1-1; clone size: few; D gene: .; V gene: TRBV7-9; CDR3 protein: CASSPITNTEAFF; CDR3 DNA: TGTGCCAGCAGCCCTATCACGAACACTGAAGCTTTCTTT
J gene: TRBJ2-2; clone size: .; D gene: .; V gene: TRBV5-1; CDR3 protein: CASSLRTAGELFF; CDR3 DNA: TGCGCCAGCAGCTTGCGAACGGCCGGGGAGCTGTTTTTT
J gene: TRBJ1-6; clone size: few; D gene: .; V gene: TRBV6-1; CDR3 protein: CASSERSNSPLHF; CDR3 DNA: TGTGCCAGCAGTGAGAGGAGTAATTCACCCCTCCACTTT
J gene: TRBJ1-1; clone size: .; D gene: .; V gene: TRBV18; CDR3 protein: CASSPGPLMNTEAFF; CDR3 DNA: TGTGCCAGCTCACCAGGGCCCCTTATGAACACTGAAGCTTTCTTT
J gene: TRBJ2-1; clone size: .; D gene: .; V gene: TRBV10-1; CDR3 protein: CASSALSGEQFF; CDR3 DNA: TGCGCCAGCAGCGCCCTCTCAGGCGAGCAGTTCTTC
J gene: TRBJ1-2; clone size: .; D gene: .; V gene: TRBV30; CDR3 protein: CAWSALGAWGQSGYTF; CDR3 DNA: TGTGCCTGGAGTGCCCTCGGTGCGTGGGGGCAGAGTGGCTACACCTTC
J gene: TRBJ2-5; clone size: .; D gene: .; V gene: TRBV6-1; CDR3 protein: CASSAFQETQYF; CDR3 DNA: TGTGCCAGCAGTGCCTTCCAAGAGACCCAGTACTTC
J gene: TRBJ1-1; clone size: .; D gene: .; V gene: TRBV7-9; CDR3 protein: CASSLEQASTEAFF; CDR3 DNA: TGTGCCAGCAGCTTAGAACAGGCTAGCACTGAAGCTTTCTTT
J gene: TRBJ2-1; clone size: .; D gene: TRBD2; V gene: TRBV7-3; CDR3 protein: CASSSGGVSGRIFNEQFF; CDR3 DNA: TGTGCCAGCAGCTCCGGGGGTGTTAGCGGGAGGATTTTTAATGAGCAGTTCTTC
J gene: TRBJ1-2; clone size: .; D gene: .; V gene: TRBV19; CDR3 protein: CASTPNSRSYGYTF; CDR3 DNA: TGTGCCAGTACCCCCAATAGCAGAAGCTATGGCTACACCTTC
J gene: TRBJ2-7; clone size: .; D gene: TRBD1; V gene: TRBV2; CDR3 protein: CASRSGTEFYEQYF; CDR3 DNA: TGTGCCAGCAGGTCCGGGACAGAATTCTACGAGCAGTACTTC
J gene: TRBJ1-1; clone size: few; D gene: .; V gene: TRBV25-1; CDR3 protein: CASSDPNTEAFF; CDR3 DNA: TGTGCCAGCAGTGACCCAAACACTGAAGCTTTCTTT
J gene: TRBJ2-1; clone size: .; D gene: .; V gene: TRBV7-9; CDR3 protein: CSSSSSEGSYNEQFF; CDR3 DNA: TGTTCCAGCAGCTCTAGCGAAGGGTCCTACAATGAGCAGTTCTTC
J gene: TRBJ1-6; clone size: few; D gene: .; V gene: TRBV28; CDR3 protein: CASSPRQNSPLHF; CDR3 DNA: TGTGCCAGCAGCCCGAGACAGAATTCACCCCTCCACTTT
J gene: TRBJ2-7; clone size: .; D gene: TRBD2; V gene: TRBV11-2; CDR3 protein: CASSLPPGLAGGAYEQYF; CDR3 DNA: TGTGCCAGCAGCTTGCCCCCGGGACTAGCGGGAGGCGCCTACGAGCAGTACTTC
J gene: TRBJ1-2; clone size: .; D gene: TRBD1; V gene: TRBV27; CDR3 protein: CASSLVGTVLPNYGYTF; CDR3 DNA: TGTGCCAGCAGTTTAGTCGGGACAGTCCTCCCTAACTATGGCTACACCTTC
J gene: TRBJ2-7; clone size: .; D gene: .; V gene: TRBV7-8; CDR3 protein: CASSRRDAAYEQYF; CDR3 DNA: TGTGCCAGCAGCAGGAGGGATGCCGCCTACGAGCAGTACTTC
J gene: TRBJ1-2; clone size: .; D gene: TRBD1; V gene: TRBV6-5; CDR3 protein: CASTYRGRKGYGYTF; CDR3 DNA: TGTGCCAGCACCTACAGGGGGCGAAAGGGTTATGGCTACACCTTC
J gene: TRBJ1-5; clone size: .; D gene: TRBD1; V gene: TRBV19; CDR3 protein: CASSSLQGAPNQPQHF; CDR3 DNA: TGTGCCAGTAGTAGCTTACAGGGGGCCCCGAATCAGCCCCAGCATTTT
J gene: TRBJ2-3; clone size: .; D gene: .; V gene: TRBV13; CDR3 protein: CASSFREDTQYF; CDR3 DNA: TGTGCCAGCAGCTTCAGGGAAGATACGCAGTATTTT
J gene: TRBJ2-7; clone size: .; D gene: TRBD2; V gene: TRBV7-2; CDR3 protein: CASSRASGPLEQYF; CDR3 DNA: TGTGCCAGCAGCCGCGCTAGCGGCCCTTTAGAGCAGTACTTC
J gene: TRBJ1-4; clone size: .; D gene: .; V gene: TRBV4-1; CDR3 protein: CASSQASTPATNEKLFF; CDR3 DNA: TGCGCCAGCAGCCAAGCCTCGACACCAGCAACTAATGAAAAACTGTTTTTT
J gene: TRBJ2-1; clone size: .; D gene: .; V gene: TRBV27; CDR3 protein: CASSLFQGSYNEQFF; CDR3 DNA: TGTGCCAGCAGTTTATTTCAGGGCTCCTACAATGAGCAGTTCTTC
J gene: TRBJ1-2; clone size: .; D gene: .; V gene: TRBV7-9; CDR3 protein: CASSLTDYGYTF; CDR3 DNA: TGTGCCAGCAGCTTGACAGACTATGGCTACACCTTC
J gene: TRBJ1-6; clone size: .; D gene: .; V gene: TRBV28; CDR3 protein: CASSPTGIYNSPLHF; CDR3 DNA: TGTGCCAGCAGTCCAACAGGAATCTATAATTCACCCCTCCACTTT
J gene: TRBJ1-2; clone size: .; D gene: .; V gene: TRBV2; CDR3 protein: CASSSDYYGYTF; CDR3 DNA: TGTGCCAGCAGTTCGGACTACTATGGCTACACCTTC
J gene: TRBJ1-1; clone size: .; D gene: .; V gene: TRBV9; CDR3 protein: CASSITDTEAFF; CDR3 DNA: TGTGCCAGCAGCATTACGGACACTGAAGCTTTCTTT
J gene: TRBJ2-3; clone size: once; D gene: .; V gene: TRBV2; CDR3 protein: CASSGQAGDTQYF; CDR3 DNA: TGTGCCAGCAGTGGACAGGCGGGAGATACGCAGTATTTT
J gene: TRBJ2-7; clone size: .; D gene: TRBD2; V gene: TRBV7-3; CDR3 protein: CASSSGTSGSEQYF; CDR3 DNA: TGTGCCAGCAGCTCCGGGACTAGCGGGAGCGAGCAGTACTTC
J gene: TRBJ1-6; clone size: few; D gene: .; V gene: TRBV6-1; CDR3 protein: CASIGPGFNSPLHF; CDR3 DNA: TGTGCCAGCATTGGCCCAGGGTTTAATTCACCCCTCCACTTT
J gene: TRBJ1-1; clone size: .; D gene: .; V gene: TRBV7-2; CDR3 protein: CASSLTGVRGTEAFF; CDR3 DNA: TGTGCCAGCAGCTTAACCGGGGTTAGAGGCACTGAAGCTTTCTTT
J gene: TRBJ2-4; clone size: .; D gene: TRBD1; V gene: TRBV28; CDR3 protein: CASSELSDRGYNIQYF; CDR3 DNA: TGTGCCAGCAGTGAGTTATCGGACAGGGGTTACAACATTCAGTACTTC
J gene: TRBJ1-2; clone size: .; D gene: TRBD1; V gene: TRBV9; CDR3 protein: CASSVTGFGYTF; CDR3 DNA: TGTGCCAGCAGCGTGACAGGGTTCGGCTACACCTTC
J gene: TRBJ2-3; clone size: .; D gene: TRBD1; V gene: TRBV7-2; CDR3 protein: CASSAAPGQGTDTQYF; CDR3 DNA: TGTGCCAGCAGCGCAGCCCCGGGACAGGGCACAGATACGCAGTATTTT
J gene: TRBJ2-1; clone size: .; D gene: .; V gene: TRBV11-2; CDR3 protein: CASSFGEEHVF; CDR3 DNA: TGTGCCAGCAGCTTCGGGGAGGAGCACGTCTTC
J gene: TRBJ2-5; clone size: .; D gene: TRBD1; V gene: TRBV5-1; CDR3 protein: CASSPRTGVGETQYF; CDR3 DNA: TGCGCCAGCAGCCCCAGGACAGGGGTGGGGGAGACCCAGTACTTC
J gene: TRBJ2-7; clone size: once; D gene: TRBD1; V gene: TRBV7-2; CDR3 protein: CASSSAGTGAYEQYF; CDR3 DNA: TGTGCCAGCAGCTCGGCCGGGACAGGGGCCTACGAGCAGTACTTC
J gene: TRBJ1-3; clone size: once; D gene: .; V gene: TRBV5-6; CDR3 protein: CASSWGTSWTGNTIYF; CDR3 DNA: TGTGCCAGCAGCTGGGGGACAAGTTGGACTGGAAACACCATATATTTT
J gene: TRBJ2-2; clone size: medium-sized; D gene: .; V gene: TRBV6-5; CDR3 protein: CASSADSSNTGELFF; CDR3 DNA: TGTGCCAGCAGTGCTGACAGCTCGAACACCGGGGAGCTGTTTTTT
J gene: TRBJ1-1; clone size: .; D gene: .; V gene: TRBV5-5; CDR3 protein: CASNLHPSGTEAFF; CDR3 DNA: TGTGCCAGCAACCTGCATCCATCGGGCACTGAAGCTTTCTTT
J gene: TRBJ1-1; clone size: .; D gene: TRBD1; V gene: TRBV6-1; CDR3 protein: CASNRGQLGTEAFF; CDR3 DNA: TGTGCCAGCAATCGGGGACAGCTTGGCACTGAAGCTTTCTTT